This note documents a single T cell receptor (beta chain) sequence. The protocol was immunoSEQ multiplex PCR, while the TCRdb copy is restricted to in-frame clones and leaves out a portion. Of under 300,000 clones listed, around 84% were seen once; the top ten hold around a sixth. This entry comes from a study of blood T cell repertoires in COVID-19. Turning to the study itself: PBMCs, B-cell-depleted T cells, or T cells provided the cDNA or gDNA that made up the material.

The CDR3 runs to 17 residues. Trimming cost V 0 bases and J 4 bases; bases outside gene matches: 8. From germline, CDR1 is SNHLY and CDR2 FYNNEI. The rearrangement uses TRBV2 and TRBJ1-4; 7 nucleotides match TRBD1. This TCR derives from a man aged 18-30 years who had recovered from COVID-19. Material: PBMCs or T cells enriched from blood (not recorded which). The CDR3 DNA is TGTGCCAGCAGTGAAGCCTACGACAGGGTGCATAATGAAAAACTGTTTTTT. Encoded protein: CASSEAYDRVHNEKLFF.